The 24 T cell receptor beta chains below were found in one sample sequenced in a study of blood T cells in healthy people across ages. The second PCR ran roughly 6 to 11 cycles with a sample-barcoded 5' primer and J-beta primers. TCRdb independently ran MiXCR on the 5' RACE reads; one entry per CDR3 protein. The table shows almost 800,000 distinct CDR3 sequences, with roughly 60% occurring only once. The sequenced sample was blood. These receptors were obtained from a man aged 25 to 40 in good health.

This sequence joins TRBV20-1 and TRBJ1-5; 7 nucleotides align to TRBD1. From germline, CDR1 is DFQATT and CDR2 SNEGSKA (reference sequence). The junction had 9 bases not matched to a gene; V was cut back by 6 bases and J by 10 bases. The CDR3 is 12 amino acids. CDR3 sequence: CSAQDRVNPQHF. The CDR3 DNA reads as TGCAGTGCACAAGACAGGGTAAACCCCCAGCATTTT.

The gene calls are TRBV12-3 or TRBV12-4 and TRBJ1-1; D call uncertain. This CDR3 is built from 14 residues. Trimming removed 5 bases at V and 1 base at J, with 11 bases between. For the CDR3, the DNA is TGTGCCAGCAGTCCCGCGGGTTGGAACACTGAAGCTTTCTTT. The encoded protein is CASSPAGWNTEAFF.

The chain is built from TRBV15 and TRBJ2-7, with TRBD1 matching 8 bases. The ends lost 0 bases at V and 6 bases at J; junction bases unmatched: 7. The CDR3 loop spans 15 amino acids. Germline CDR1 reads LNHNV; CDR2 reads YYDKDF (reference sequence). The CDR3 region has the DNA TGTGCCACCAGCAGAGATGCACAGGGGGTCGGCGAGCAGTACTTC. It encodes CATSRDAQGVGEQYF.

The chain carries TRBV4-3 and TRBJ2-1, with D hard to call. Germline CDR1 and CDR2: LGHNA and YSLEER. V lost 4 bases and J lost 0, with 13 bases in between. This CDR3 contains 16 residues. CDR3 nucleotides: TGCGCCAGCAGCCTTTGGTTCTACCGCTCCTACAATGAGCAGTTCTTC. It codes for CASSLWFYRSYNEQFF.

A few counts support this clonotype. The CDR3 region has the DNA TGCAGCGTTGCGGGAGAGACCCAGTACTTC. It specifies CSVAGETQYF. The V and J genes are TRBV29-1 and TRBJ2-5; D unresolved. This CDR3 has 10 residues. Trimming took off 4 bases at V and 4 bases at J, with 4 bases between the two ends. CDR1 is SQVTM and CDR2 is ANQGSEA in the germline V gene.

The chain couples TRBV20-1 to TRBJ2-5; TRBD2 matches 10 bases. The last part of the DNA fits TRBJ2-7 better; the J call may be wrong. This CDR3 has 14 amino acids. Germline V gives CDR1 DFQATT, CDR2 SNEGSKA (reference sequence). The CDR3 protein is CSAPGLATNYEQYF. The CDR3 bases are TGCAGTGCCCCGGGACTAGCGACTAACTACGAGCAGTACTTC.

V usage is TRBV29-1 and J usage is TRBJ2-4; D is ambiguous. The V end was cut by 7 bases, the J end by 0 bases, with 7 bases between. The CDR3 spans 12 residues. The V gene's germline CDR1 is SQVTM and CDR2 ANQGSEA. The CDR3 DNA is TGCAGCGCGGAACTAGCCAAAAACATTCAGTACTTC. Its protein product is CSAELAKNIQYF.

As for this clonotype: An end of the junction differs from the germline gene, which may be a read error. The rearrangement links TRBV19 to TRBJ2-7, with D possibly TRBD1 on 5 matching bases. The CDR3 covers 13 residues. Looked up from germline, CDR1 is LNHDA and CDR2 is SQIVND (reference sequence). CDR3 DNA sequence: TGTGCCAGTAAGGGGATTGCAGCCTACGTGCAGTACTTC. As protein: CASKGIAAYVQYF. The whole variable domain, filled in from reference TRBV19 and TRBJ2-7, reads DGGITQSPKYLFRKEGQNVTLSCEQNLNHDAMYWYRQDPGQGLRLIYYSQIVNDFQKGDIAEGYSVSREKKESFPLTVTSAQKNPTAFYLCASKGIAAYVQYFGPGTRLTVT.

This clonotype was detected only once. The chain is built from TRBV20-1 and TRBJ2-7; D gene ambiguous. Gene TRBJ2-5 matches the end of the DNA better, so the J call may be wrong. The CDR3 is 12 amino acids. Germline-derived CDR1 and CDR2 are DFQATT and SNEGSKA (reference sequence). The CDR3 sequence: CSADPDGETQYF. CDR3 coding DNA: TGCAGTGCCGACCCGGATGGGGAGACCCAGTACTTC.

The chain has TRBV5-6 and TRBJ2-7; no clear D gene. Trimming took off 3 bases at V and 11 bases at J, with 12 bases between the two ends. Germline V CDR1 and CDR2: SGHDT, YYEEEE. This CDR3 is built from 11 residues. The CDR3 DNA follows: TGTGCCAGCAGCTATAAGTCTCGAGAGTACTTC. Protein: CASSYKSREYF.

The chain uses TRBV19 and TRBJ1-1; D is uncertain. Germline CDR1 LNHDA, CDR2 SQIVND (reference sequence). V was pared by 5 bases and J by 0 bases, with 13 bases between. The CDR3 extends over 15 amino acids. The DNA of the CDR3 is TGTGCCAGTAGTGTCAACAGAAAGATGAACACTGAAGCTTTCTTT. Its translation is CASSVNRKMNTEAFF.

The chain joins TRBV7-2 to TRBJ2-5, with TRBD2 as a possible D gene (5 bases). The V end was cut by 5 bases, the J end by 6 bases, with 22 bases between. This CDR3 contains 16 residues. CDR1 SGHTA and CDR2 FQGNSA come from the germline V gene. The CDR3 bases are TGTGCCAGCAGCCCCAGGACGAGGGTTTTCGAGAAGACCCAGTACTTC. It specifies CASSPRTRVFEKTQYF. The full variable domain, with the rest looked up from reference TRBV7-2 and TRBJ2-5, is GAGVSQSPSNKVTEKGKDVELRCDPISGHTALYWYRQSLGQGLEFLIYFQGNSAPDKSGLPSDRFSAERTGGSVSTLTIQRTQQEDSAVYLCASSPRTRVFEKTQYFGPGTRLLVL.

This clonotype was detected a few times. V gene TRBV9 combines with J gene TRBJ2-1; D gene uncertain. The CDR3 is 12 amino acids. Germline-derived CDR1 and CDR2 are SGDLS and YYNGEE. V shed 0 bases and J shed 7 bases, with 5 bases lying between them. This chain's CDR3 is CASSVERNEQFF. The CDR3 DNA follows: TGTGCCAGCAGCGTAGAGCGTAATGAGCAGTTCTTC. Full variable domain (missing parts from reference TRBV9 and TRBJ2-1): DSGVTQTPKHLITATGQRVTLRCSPRSGDLSVYWYQQSLDQGLQFLIQYYNGEERAKGNILERFSAQQFPDLHSELNLSSLELGDSALYFCASSVERNEQFFGPGTRLTVL.

This clonotype turned up a few times. This chain links TRBV6-6 with TRBJ2-5, with TRBD1 matching 7 bases. Germline CDR1 reads MNHNY; CDR2 reads SVGAGI (reference sequence). Trimming removed 8 bases from V and 3 bases from J; junction bases left unmatched: 6. The CDR3 spans 13 residues. The CDR3 reads CASGRQGEETQYF. In DNA form, the CDR3 reads TGTGCCAGCGGGCGGCAGGGGGAAGAGACCCAGTACTTC.

This clonotype was seen only once. The chain carries TRBV15 and TRBJ2-4; the D is unclear. Near its end, the DNA agrees better with TRBJ2-7, so the J call may be wrong. This CDR3 has 13 residues. Germline values: CDR1 LNHNV, CDR2 YYDKDF (reference sequence). The CDR3 region has the DNA TGTGCCACCCGGCCCTCCGGCTCCTACGAGCAGTACTTC. It specifies CATRPSGSYEQYF.

The chain employs TRBV29-1 and TRBJ1-4; possibly TRBD1 for D (6 bases). The CDR3 is 13 residues long. The V gene lost 4 bases and the J gene lost 11 bases, with 17 bases spanning the gap. Germline lookup yields CDR1 SQVTM and CDR2 ANQGSEA. CDR3 sequence (DNA): TGCAGCGTTGTTGGAGGGGGGCCCGAGAAACTGTTTTTT. It yields the protein CSVVGGGPEKLFF.

The rearrangement joins TRBV4-2 to TRBJ2-7; a possible D gene is TRBD2 (6 bases). Germline lookup yields CDR1 LGHNA and CDR2 YNFKEQ. The CDR3 runs 16 residues. The V end lost 3 bases, the J end lost 0 bases, and 15 bases lay between the germline ends. CDR3 region: CASSQMGTPSSYEQYF. CDR3 bases: TGTGCCAGCAGCCAGATGGGGACTCCCAGCTCCTACGAGCAGTACTTC.

The V gene is TRBV4-3, the J gene TRBJ1-3; D is unresolved. This CDR3 contains 14 residues. The germline V and J ends were trimmed by 1 base and 2 bases, with 6 bases remaining between them. Germline CDR1 is LGHNA and CDR2 is YSLEER. For the CDR3, the DNA is TGCGCCAGCAGCCAAGGGGGAACTGGAAACACCATATATTTT. Its translation: CASSQGGTGNTIYF.

In its sample, this clonotype was seen a few times. The chain carries TRBV6-6 and TRBJ2-7; no firm D call. With 7 bases removed from V and 2 bases from J, the gap between germline ends came to 12 bases. Germline V gene lookup returns CDR1 MNHNY and CDR2 SVGAGI (reference sequence). This CDR3 comprises 13 residues. The CDR3 nucleotides are TGTGCCAGCACCGCGACGGCCACCTACGAGCAGTACTTC. Translated, it gives CASTATATYEQYF.

This clonotype has just one count. The V gene is TRBV28, the J gene TRBJ1-1; TRBD1 is a possible D gene (5 bases). Germline V gives CDR1 MDHEN, CDR2 SYDVKM. V gave up 9 bases and J gave up 4 bases, with 21 bases separating them. The CDR3 covers 15 residues. Here the CDR3 reads CASSGQAPGSTEAFF. The DNA for the CDR3 is TGTGCCAGTTCCGGGCAGGCACCAGGGAGCACTGAAGCTTTCTTT.

The chain joins TRBV4-2 to TRBJ2-1; D remains unclear. The CDR3 loop spans 14 amino acids. Germline assignment: CDR1 LGHNA and CDR2 YNFKEQ. V shed 3 bases and J shed 5 bases, with 11 bases lying between them. CDR3 protein: CASSQAVENNEQFF. DNA for the CDR3: TGTGCCAGCAGCCAGGCGGTGGAGAACAATGAGCAGTTCTTC.

In its sample, this clonotype was seen a few times. The chain links TRBV29-1 to TRBJ2-1; perhaps TRBD1 as D (6 bases). V lost 6 bases, J lost 12 bases, and 21 bases lay in between. The V gene's germline CDR1 is SQVTM and CDR2 ANQGSEA. This CDR3 region has 13 residues. CDR3 residues: CSVVQGEVLGQFF. Written as DNA, the CDR3 is TGCAGCGTCGTACAGGGTGAAGTACTCGGGCAGTTCTTC.

This clonotype turned up a few times. The chain links TRBV11-3 to TRBJ2-7; D perhaps matches TRBD2 (5 bases). Germline-derived CDR1 and CDR2 are SGHNT and YENEEA. The CDR3 is 12 amino acids. Trimming cost V 6 bases and J 6 bases, with 12 bases left between them. The CDR3 DNA reads as TGTGCCAGCAGTCGAGACGCGGGCGAGCAGTACTTC. Translating it yields CASSRDAGEQYF.

The rearrangement joins TRBV9 to TRBJ2-7; 7 bases agree with TRBD1. The J call may be wrong; the DNA end is better matched by TRBJ2-4. Germline V gives CDR1 SGDLS, CDR2 YYNGEE. The CDR3 has 15 amino acids. The CDR3 protein is CASSSTGVLGNIQYF. The DNA of the CDR3 is TGTGCCAGCAGCTCTACAGGGGTTTTGGGAAACATTCAGTACTTC.